This passage covers 26 T cell receptor beta chains from one sample sequenced in a study of blood T cell repertoires in COVID-19. Using immunoSEQ multiplex PCR, the repertoire was profiled, and TCRdb retains in-frame clones only, with some absent. Of some 190,000 clones in the sample, approximately 85% were seen once. Sequenced material: peripheral blood. These receptors originate from a human donor with active or convalescent COVID-19. The donor label of this sample is uncertain.

V and J are TRBV27 and TRBJ2-3; no clear D gene. Trimming removed 2 bases at V and 0 bases at J, with 9 bases between. This CDR3 contains 15 residues. In germline, CDR1 is MNHEY, CDR2 SMNVEV (reference sequence). The CDR3 coding sequence is TGTGCCAGCAGTTTACAGGTGCCTAGCACAGATACGCAGTATTTT. It yields the protein CASSLQVPSTDTQYF.

This clone was counted a few times. The J gene is TRBJ1-6, the V gene TRBV7-9; no clear D. The CDR3 covers 18 residues. Germline V gene sequence: CDR1 SEHNR, CDR2 FQNEAQ (reference sequence). V lost 4 bases to trimming and J lost 0 bases, with 16 bases between them. The CDR3 bases are TGTGCCAGCAGCTCGGACGGAGGATCTAGCTCCTATAATTCACCCCTCCACTTT. Protein: CASSSDGGSSSYNSPLHF.

Concerning this clone itself: The junction shows a germline mismatch at one end, possibly a read error. This rearrangement joins TRBV7-2 to TRBJ1-2; TRBD1 aligns across 7 bases. This CDR3 region has 16 residues. The germline CDR1 and CDR2 sequences are SGHTA and FQGNSA. CDR3: CASSLAAGQTNYGYTF. The DNA for the CDR3 is TGTGCCAGCAGCCTAGCCGCGGGACAGACCAACTATGGCTACACCTTC. Filled out from reference TRBV7-2 and TRBJ1-2, the complete variable domain reads GAGVSQSPSNKVTEKGKDVELRCDPISGHTALYWYRQSLGQGLEFLIYFQGNSAPDKSGLPSDRFSAERTGGSVSTLTIQRTQQEDSAVYLCASSLAAGQTNYGYTFGSGTRLTVV.

The chain joins TRBV6-4 to TRBJ2-5, with D uncertain. Germline loops: CDR1 MRHNA, CDR2 SNTAGT. V was cut by 6 bases and J by 5 bases, with 13 bases left in between. The CDR3 sequence is 13 residues long. The CDR3 DNA is TGTGCCAGCAGCCCAGTCGCCGGGGAGACCCAGTACTTC. This sequence encodes CASSPVAGETQYF.

The gene calls are TRBV30 and TRBJ2-2, with D tentatively TRBD2 (5 bases). The CDR3 covers 18 residues. Germline V gene sequence: CDR1 GTSNPN, CDR2 SVGIG (reference sequence). Trimming removed 3 bases from V and 4 bases from J, with 24 bases in between. CDR3 in DNA: TGTGCCTGGAGCGCCATCCACTCAAGAGAGGGCGGCACCGGGGAGCTGTTTTTT. Protein: CAWSAIHSREGGTGELFF.

V and J are TRBV2 and TRBJ2-7, with 8 bases fitting TRBD2. CDR1 is SNHLY, CDR2 FYNNEI, per germline. J gave up 4 bases and V 4 bases, and 9 bases lay outside the gene matches. The CDR3 is 15 residues long. The CDR3 sequence: CASSVTYGRGYEQYF. The CDR3 nucleotides are TGTGCCAGCAGTGTGACATACGGGAGGGGGTACGAGCAGTACTTC. Based on the CDR3 plus reference TRBV2 and TRBJ2-7, the full variable domain is EPEVTQTPSHQVTQMGQEVILRCVPISNHLYFYWYRQILGQKVEFLVSFYNNEISEKSEIFDDQFSVERPDGSNFTLKIRSTKLEDSAMYFCASSVTYGRGYEQYFGPGTRLTVT.

The chain has TRBV5-4 and TRBJ2-1; 10 bases are shared with TRBD1. The V and J ends lost 0 bases and 3 bases, in that order; junction bases with no gene match: 3. Looked up from germline, CDR1 is SGHNT and CDR2 is YYREEE (reference sequence). This CDR3 comprises 16 residues. This CDR3 is CASSLGGTGVYNEQFF. CDR3 DNA: TGTGCCAGCAGCTTGGGTGGGACAGGGGTCTACAATGAGCAGTTCTTC.

The V call is TRBV24-1, the J call TRBJ2-7, with D unclear. This CDR3 spans 16 amino acids. V was trimmed by 3 bases and J by 5 bases, leaving 19 bases between them. CDR1 is KGHDR, CDR2 SFDVKD, per germline. The CDR3 here is CATSDGNSRPEDEQYF. The CDR3, as DNA: TGTGCCACCAGTGATGGAAATAGTAGGCCTGAGGACGAGCAGTACTTC.

The chain couples TRBV9 to TRBJ1-4, with D perhaps TRBD1 (5 bases). The CDR3 extends over 16 amino acids. CDR1 and CDR2 from the germline V gene are SGDLS and YYNGEE. The V end lost 0 bases, the J end lost 0 bases, and 9 bases lay between the germline ends. CDR3 amino acids: CASSVDQGATNEKLFF. CDR3 nucleotides: TGTGCCAGCAGCGTAGACCAGGGCGCAACTAATGAAAAACTGTTTTTT.

The rearrangement links TRBV19 to TRBJ2-1, with 10 bases that match TRBD2. This CDR3 comprises 17 residues. The ends lost 1 base at V and 7 bases at J; junction bases unmatched: 10. Germline-derived CDR1 and CDR2 are LNHDA and SQIVND (reference sequence). CDR3 nucleotides: TGTGCCAGTAGTATAGGGAGCGGGGGGGCCGTAATGAATGAGCAGTTCTTC. Its translation: CASSIGSGGAVMNEQFF.

The chain is built from TRBV5-1 and TRBJ1-6, with 9 bases aligning to TRBD1. Germline V gene lookup returns CDR1 SGHRS and CDR2 YFSETQ. The CDR3 length is 16 residues. The V segment lost 3 bases and the J segment 4 bases; nucleotides outside the gene matches: 5. The CDR3 protein is CASSWGDREYNSPLHF. CDR3 nucleotides: TGCGCCAGCAGCTGGGGGGACAGGGAGTATAATTCACCCCTCCACTTT.

The chain uses TRBV6-5 and TRBJ2-6; unclear D gene. CDR1 is MNHEY and CDR2 is SVGAGI in the germline V gene. The CDR3 has 14 residues. The V gene lost 5 bases and the J gene lost 2 bases, with 7 bases spanning the gap. CDR3 residues: CASSRNTGANVLTF. DNA of the CDR3: TGTGCCAGCAGTAGAAACACTGGGGCCAACGTCCTGACTTTC.

The genes are TRBV5-5 and TRBJ1-1, with 8 bases that match TRBD1. V was pared by 4 bases and J by 2 bases, with 4 bases of the junction left unmatched. Germline CDR1 and CDR2: SGHKS and YYEKEE (reference sequence). This CDR3 region has 14 residues. CDR3 sequence reads: CASSVDRVNTEAFF. The CDR3 DNA is TGTGCCAGCAGCGTGGACAGGGTTAACACTGAAGCTTTCTTT.

With respect to this clone: Other DNA sequences in the same sample also yield this CDR3. This rearrangement joins TRBV2 to TRBJ2-7; D gene uncertain. This CDR3 is built from 11 residues. The germline V gene encodes CDR1 SNHLY and CDR2 FYNNEI. The germline V and J ends were trimmed by 4 bases and 3 bases, with 4 bases remaining between them. The CDR3, as DNA: TGTGCCAGCAGTGCTCTCTACGAGCAGTACTTC. It translates to CASSALYEQYF. The variable domain in full, with the rest retrieved from reference TRBV2 and TRBJ2-7, is EPEVTQTPSHQVTQMGQEVILRCVPISNHLYFYWYRQILGQKVEFLVSFYNNEISEKSEIFDDQFSVERPDGSNFTLKIRSTKLEDSAMYFCASSALYEQYFGPGTRLTVT.

The count of this clone is one. This CDR3 reads CASSVEGLAGTYLSYNEQFF. CDR3 coding DNA: TGTGCCAGCAGCGTAGAAGGACTAGCGGGAACATATCTCTCCTACAATGAGCAGTTCTTC. V is TRBV9 and J is TRBJ2-1, with TRBD2 matching over 12 bases. Unmatched junction bases numbered 10, after V lost 0 bases and J lost 0 bases. This CDR3 has 20 residues. Per germline, CDR1 SGDLS and CDR2 YYNGEE.

This clone was found a few times. This CDR3 is CASSPLSGSDEQFF. The CDR3 region has the DNA TGCGCCAGCAGCCCCTTAAGCGGGAGCGATGAGCAGTTCTTC. V usage is TRBV5-1 and J usage is TRBJ2-1, with TRBD2 identical over 8 bases. Looked up from germline, CDR1 is SGHRS and CDR2 is YFSETQ. V dropped 4 bases and J dropped 8; count of bases not matched to a gene: 8. The CDR3 has 14 amino acids.

The chain recombines TRBV2 with TRBJ2-7, with 11 bases that match TRBD2. This CDR3 has 15 residues. Unmatched junction bases numbered 11, after V lost 6 bases and J lost 7 bases. Germline V gene sequence: CDR1 SNHLY, CDR2 FYNNEI. As DNA, the CDR3 is TGTGCCAGCAGAGGGGTTAGCGGGAGGGCGGGGGAGCAGTACTTC. Protein product: CASRGVSGRAGEQYF.

This chain links TRBV7-2 with TRBJ1-1; weak D call: TRBD1 (5 bases). The CDR3 spans 16 residues. Germline V gene data show CDR1 as SGHTA and CDR2 as FQGNSA. Trimming stripped 5 bases from V and 4 bases from J, with 20 bases between. The CDR3 is CASSPSTGSWFTEAFF. CDR3 bases: TGTGCCAGCAGCCCCTCAACAGGATCCTGGTTCACTGAAGCTTTCTTT.

The chain recombines TRBV5-1 with TRBJ2-7, with D possibly TRBD2 on 5 matching bases. This CDR3 is 14 amino acids long. Germline loops: CDR1 SGHRS, CDR2 YFSETQ. V shed 4 bases and J shed 2 bases, with 13 bases lying between them. CDR3 sequence: CASSPGGDPYEQYF. The CDR3 DNA reads TGCGCCAGCAGCCCCGGAGGAGACCCCTACGAGCAGTACTTC.

This clone was detected a few times. The chain has TRBV11-2 and TRBJ1-6; 7 nucleotides align to TRBD1. V dropped 5 bases and J dropped 0; count of bases not matched to a gene: 7. From germline, CDR1 is SGHAT and CDR2 FQNNGV. The CDR3 runs to 17 residues. DNA of the CDR3: TGTGCCAGCAGCACCCACAGGGGACGCTCCTATAATTCACCCCTCCACTTT. The encoded protein is CASSTHRGRSYNSPLHF.

The J gene is TRBJ1-1, the V gene TRBV19, with D possibly being TRBD1 (6 bases). Germline V gene sequence: CDR1 LNHDA, CDR2 SQIVND (reference sequence). Deletions cut 7 bases from V and 1 base from J, with 10 bases between. The CDR3 extends over 13 amino acids. The CDR3 loop is CASIQGRNTEAFF. CDR3 bases: TGTGCCAGTATTCAGGGGAGGAACACTGAAGCTTTCTTT.

J is TRBJ2-7 and V is TRBV20-1; D gene ambiguous. With 6 bases removed from V and 5 bases from J, the gap between germline ends came to 14 bases. This CDR3 is 12 amino acids long. Looked up from germline, CDR1 is DFQATT and CDR2 is SNEGSKA (reference sequence). CDR3 loop: CSASLRSDEQYF. For the CDR3, the DNA is TGCAGTGCCAGTCTGCGGTCGGACGAGCAGTACTTC.

The rearrangement uses TRBV7-3 and TRBJ2-1, with 12 nucleotides matching TRBD2. Germline CDR1 reads SGHTA; CDR2 reads FQGTGA. This CDR3 region has 14 residues. The trim removed 3 bases at V and 9 bases at J, leaving 3 bases unmatched. The CDR3 DNA follows: TGTGCCAGCAGCTTGACTAGCGGGAGCATTGAGCAGTTCTTC. Its protein is CASSLTSGSIEQFF.

The chain joins TRBV11-2 to TRBJ1-1; possible D gene TRBD1, 5 bases. The germline gives CDR1 SGHAT, CDR2 FQNNGV. V lost 1 base to trimming and J lost 0 bases, with 12 bases between them. The CDR3 runs 16 residues. The CDR3 region has the DNA TGTGCCAGCAGCTTAGTCGGGGGGGAGATGAACACTGAAGCTTTCTTT. As protein: CASSLVGGEMNTEAFF.

The V call is TRBV3-1 (or the pseudogene TRBV3-2), the J call TRBJ1-2; tentatively, D is TRBD1 (6 bases). Trimming shortened V by 1 base and J by 2 bases, and 11 bases separated the two germline ends. The CDR3 is made up of 15 amino acids. Germline V gives CDR1 LGHDT, CDR2 YNNKEL (reference sequence). DNA for the CDR3: TGTGCCAGCAGCCAAGCTGCGGACAGAAACTATGGCTACACCTTC. Translating it yields CASSQAADRNYGYTF.

The CDR3 DNA sequence: TGTGCCAGCAGCCAAAGACAGGGAGGAGAGACCCAGTACTTC. Translation gives CASSQRQGGETQYF. The chain has TRBV3-1 (or the pseudogene TRBV3-2) and TRBJ2-5; D may be TRBD1 (7 bases). V was clipped by 2 bases and J by 4 bases, with 11 bases between them. From germline, CDR1 is LGHDT and CDR2 YNNKEL (reference sequence). This CDR3 is built from 14 residues.